This is a list of T cell receptor beta chains from one sample in a study of shared clonotypes between healthy human individuals. The assay was immunoSEQ multiplex PCR, and TCRdb's table has in-frame clones only and misses some. The sample has about 590,000 clones, around 95% seen once; the top ten hold approximately 0.1%. The sample consisted of naive CD8+ T cells sorted from blood. These TCRs come from a woman aged 25 to 39 in good health. CDR3s include the opening cysteine and the closing phenylalanine or tryptophan. Each record gives: J gene, V gene, D gene, clone size, CDR3 DNA, CDR3 protein. A D gene is named only where the DNA matches it firmly. Size values are once, few and many counts, or a class for expanded clones, and some rows have none.

j_gene: TRBJ2-1; v_gene: TRBV19; d_gene: TRBD2; abundance: NA; CDR3nt: TGTGCCAGTAGTATTCGACTAGCGGGTTACAATGAGCAGTTCTTC; CDR3aa: CASSIRLAGYNEQFF
j_gene: TRBJ2-5; v_gene: TRBV4-1; d_gene: NA; abundance: NA; CDR3nt: TGCGCCAGCAGCCAAGAGTCAGACAGGAGAGAGACCCAGTACTTC; CDR3aa: CASSQESDRRETQYF
j_gene: TRBJ2-7; v_gene: TRBV27; d_gene: NA; abundance: NA; CDR3nt: TGTGCCAGCAGTTTAAACAGGGCCTACGAGCAGTACTTC; CDR3aa: CASSLNRAYEQYF
j_gene: TRBJ2-1; v_gene: TRBV5-1; d_gene: NA; abundance: NA; CDR3nt: TGCGCCAGCAGCTGGGCAGGGGCCCCGCATCCTGAGCAGTTCTTC; CDR3aa: CASSWAGAPHPEQFF
j_gene: TRBJ1-1; v_gene: TRBV7-9; d_gene: TRBD1; abundance: NA; CDR3nt: TGTGCCAGCAGCTCAGACAGGGTGAACACTGAAGCTTTCTTT; CDR3aa: CASSSDRVNTEAFF
j_gene: TRBJ1-2; v_gene: TRBV27; d_gene: NA; abundance: NA; CDR3nt: TGTGCCAGCAGTTTGAAATCCAGGAACTATGGCTACACCTTC; CDR3aa: CASSLKSRNYGYTF
j_gene: TRBJ1-1; v_gene: TRBV7-9; d_gene: NA; abundance: NA; CDR3nt: TGTGCCAGCAGCTCCCCTCGGGACCACCCCGTCCCGAACACTGAAGCTTTCTTT; CDR3aa: CASSSPRDHPVPNTEAFF
j_gene: TRBJ2-3; v_gene: TRBV19; d_gene: NA; abundance: NA; CDR3nt: TGTGCCAGTAGTAACAGGGGGGGCTTTGCAGATACGCAGTATTTT; CDR3aa: CASSNRGGFADTQYF
j_gene: TRBJ2-7; v_gene: TRBV27; d_gene: NA; abundance: once; CDR3nt: TGTGCCAGCAGTTTGACTAGTTTTCGGGGATCCGAGCAGTACTTC; CDR3aa: CASSLTSFRGSEQYF
j_gene: TRBJ2-3; v_gene: TRBV5-6; d_gene: NA; abundance: NA; CDR3nt: TGTGCCAGCAGCCTCTCAGATACGCAGTATTTT; CDR3aa: CASSLSDTQYF
j_gene: TRBJ2-5; v_gene: TRBV6-5; d_gene: NA; abundance: NA; CDR3nt: TGTGCCAGCACGGGGGTTCACGGGACCCAGTACTTC; CDR3aa: CASTGVHGTQYF
j_gene: TRBJ2-3; v_gene: TRBV14; d_gene: NA; abundance: NA; CDR3nt: TGTGCCAGCAGCCAAGGATGGGACACCCCAGTTCAGGCGCAGTATTTT; CDR3aa: CASSQGWDTPVQAQYF
j_gene: TRBJ2-1; v_gene: TRBV29-1; d_gene: NA; abundance: NA; CDR3nt: TGCAGCGCTACGTTAGGTGAGCAGTTCTTC; CDR3aa: CSATLGEQFF
j_gene: TRBJ2-3; v_gene: TRBV9; d_gene: TRBD1; abundance: NA; CDR3nt: TGTGCCAGCAGCGTAGAGGCAGGGGGCTTTAAAGATACGCAGTATTTT; CDR3aa: CASSVEAGGFKDTQYF
j_gene: TRBJ1-5; v_gene: TRBV5-1; d_gene: TRBD1; abundance: NA; CDR3nt: TGCGCCAGCAGCTCATACCGGGACAGGTGGGCCCAGCCCCAGCATTTT; CDR3aa: CASSSYRDRWAQPQHF
j_gene: TRBJ2-7; v_gene: TRBV19; d_gene: NA; abundance: NA; CDR3nt: TGTGCCAGTAGTATGGGTAGCGGAGGACTGTCCTACGAGCAGTACTTC; CDR3aa: CASSMGSGGLSYEQYF
j_gene: TRBJ2-7; v_gene: TRBV28; d_gene: TRBD1; abundance: NA; CDR3nt: TGTGCCAGCAGCTACAGGGGCTACGAGCAGTACTTC; CDR3aa: CASSYRGYEQYF
j_gene: TRBJ2-7; v_gene: TRBV5-6; d_gene: NA; abundance: NA; CDR3nt: TGTGCCAGCAGCTTGGGGTTTGGGGACGAGCAGTACTTC; CDR3aa: CASSLGFGDEQYF
j_gene: TRBJ2-7; v_gene: TRBV6-5; d_gene: NA; abundance: NA; CDR3nt: TGTGCCAGCAGTTACCAGTCCCGGGGCTACGAGCAGTACTTC; CDR3aa: CASSYQSRGYEQYF
j_gene: TRBJ1-2; v_gene: TRBV13; d_gene: TRBD1; abundance: NA; CDR3nt: TGTGCCAGCAGCTGGGGACAGGGGAACTATGGCTACACCTTC; CDR3aa: CASSWGQGNYGYTF
j_gene: TRBJ2-7; v_gene: TRBV27; d_gene: TRBD2; abundance: NA; CDR3nt: TGTGCCAGCAGCCCAGGACTAGCGGGAGTAGATACCTACGAGCAGTACTTC; CDR3aa: CASSPGLAGVDTYEQYF
j_gene: TRBJ1-5; v_gene: TRBV6-1; d_gene: NA; abundance: NA; CDR3nt: TGTGCCAGCAGTAACAGGGTCAATCAGCCCCAGCATTTT; CDR3aa: CASSNRVNQPQHF
j_gene: TRBJ2-1; v_gene: TRBV9; d_gene: NA; abundance: few; CDR3nt: TGTGCCAGCAGCGGGGCTGGGGGTCATTACAATGAGCAGTTCTTC; CDR3aa: CASSGAGGHYNEQFF
j_gene: TRBJ2-3; v_gene: TRBV28; d_gene: NA; abundance: NA; CDR3nt: TGTGCCAGCAGCTGGGAACAGGAAACAGATACGCAGTATTTT; CDR3aa: CASSWEQETDTQYF
j_gene: TRBJ1-6; v_gene: TRBV27; d_gene: TRBD1; abundance: NA; CDR3nt: TGTGCCAGCAGTCCGGGACAGTATAATTCACCCCTCCACTTT; CDR3aa: CASSPGQYNSPLHF
j_gene: TRBJ2-1; v_gene: TRBV6-5; d_gene: NA; abundance: NA; CDR3nt: TGTGCCAGCAGTTACTCGGGTGGCTCCTACAATGAGCAGTTCTTC; CDR3aa: CASSYSGGSYNEQFF
j_gene: TRBJ2-7; v_gene: TRBV7-2; d_gene: TRBD2; abundance: NA; CDR3nt: TGTGCCAGCAGCTTACATCTGCGGGAGATGTCCTACGAGCAGTACTTC; CDR3aa: CASSLHLREMSYEQYF
j_gene: TRBJ2-5; v_gene: TRBV11-2; d_gene: TRBD1; abundance: NA; CDR3nt: TGTGCCAGCAGCGCGCCCAGGGACAGGGCCAATCGAGAGACCCAGTACTTC; CDR3aa: CASSAPRDRANRETQYF
j_gene: TRBJ2-3; v_gene: TRBV28; d_gene: TRBD1; abundance: NA; CDR3nt: TGTGCCAGCAGGGGGACAGGGGATGGTACGCAGTATTTT; CDR3aa: CASRGTGDGTQYF